This TCR beta chain was found in a study of identical twins. It was template switching that added a universal primer site, and there were unique molecular identifiers on the cDNA. MiXCR, run by TCRdb on the 5' RACE reads, gives a single entry per CDR3 protein. The sample contains about 450,000 distinct CDR3 sequences, about a fifth of which appear only once. This clonotype was seen a few times. Antigen: not known. The donor group consisted entirely of healthy Caucasians. Study-wide results and caveats: In beta out-of-frame sequences, the excess sharing between twins was weaker.

This clonotype was sampled from a man in his forties or fifties in good health. Sequenced material: naive T cells sorted from blood.

The CDR3 region is CASSLLKGQPQNTEAFF. In DNA form, the CDR3 reads TGTGCCAGCAGCTTACTTAAGGGCCAACCTCAGAACACTGAAGCTTTCTTT. This chain links TRBV5-6 with TRBJ1-1; D unclear. The CDR3 loop spans 17 amino acids. Trimming stripped 2 bases from V and 1 base from J, with 18 bases between. From germline, CDR1 is SGHDT and CDR2 YYEEEE.